This is a list of T cell receptor beta chains from one sample in a study of T cells after yellow fever vaccination. One entry per CDR3 protein results from TCRdb running MiXCR on the 5' RACE reads. The table records about 400,000 distinct CDR3 sequences, around 6.5% of them present only once. Sequenced here: PBMCs, sampled 5 days after the yellow fever booster vaccination. The receptors originated from a young man who received the YFV17D yellow fever vaccine. CDR3s include the opening cysteine and the closing phenylalanine or tryptophan. A D gene is named only where the DNA matches it firmly. Clone size appears in some rows only: once, few, many, or a class for an expanded clone.

>-|TRBJ2-1|few|TRBV7-2
CASSLFHEQFF
TGTGCCAGCAGCTTGTTCCATGAGCAGTTCTTC
>TRBD1|TRBJ2-3|-|TRBV5-1
CASSSSGTGTDTQYF
TGCGCCAGCAGTTCTTCCGGGACAGGCACAGATACGCAGTATTTT
>-|TRBJ1-4|many|TRBV7-8
CASSLTGLNEKLFF
TGTGCCAGCAGCTTAACTGGCCTTAATGAAAAACTGTTTTTT
>TRBD2|TRBJ2-3|many|TRBV20-1
CSARSSGTRRTDTQYF
TGCAGTGCTCGATCTTCCGGGACTAGGCGCACAGATACGCAGTATTTT
>-|TRBJ1-1|many|TRBV4-2
CASSLGLGGTEAFF
TGTGCCAGCAGCCTCGGCCTGGGGGGCACTGAAGCTTTCTTT
>TRBD1|TRBJ1-2|many|TRBV7-2
CASSLSAGGGFNYGYTF
TGTGCCAGCAGCTTATCGGCAGGGGGCGGATTTAACTATGGCTACACCTTC
>TRBD1|TRBJ2-7|few|TRBV5-1
CASSRGQGANYEQYF
TGCGCCAGCAGCAGGGGACAGGGGGCGAACTACGAGCAGTACTTC
>TRBD2|TRBJ2-2|few|TRBV12-3/TRBV12-4
CAFSLILAGAKNTGELFF
TGTGCCTTCAGTTTAATTCTAGCGGGAGCGAAGAACACCGGGGAGCTGTTTTTT
>-|TRBJ2-1|many|TRBV11-3
CASSFPPPGLVNNEQFF
TGTGCCAGCAGCTTCCCCCCCCCGGGACTGGTCAACAATGAGCAGTTCTTC
>TRBD1|TRBJ2-3|many|TRBV29-1
CSVLDRVSRAQYF
TGCAGCGTCCTCGACAGGGTCTCAAGGGCGCAGTATTTT
>TRBD2|TRBJ2-1|-|TRBV12-3/TRBV12-4
CASSFLLAARNEQFF
TGTGCCAGCAGTTTTTTACTAGCGGCTAGAAATGAGCAGTTCTTC
>-|TRBJ2-7|many|TRBV6-2/TRBV6-3
CASSLSVSGYEQYF
TGTGCCAGCAGTCTCTCGGTTAGCGGCTACGAGCAGTACTTC
>TRBD2|TRBJ2-7|few|TRBV2
CAGGSSYEQYF
TGTGCTGGCGGGAGCTCCTACGAGCAGTACTTC
>-|TRBJ2-7|few|TRBV7-2
CASRIRPGREYEQYF
TGTGCCAGCAGGATTCGACCGGGCAGGGAGTACGAGCAGTACTTC
>-|TRBJ2-2|many|TRBV7-8
CASSRAGYGELFF
TGTGCCAGCAGCCGGGCGGGATATGGGGAGCTGTTTTTT
>-|TRBJ1-1|-|TRBV6-2/TRBV6-3
CASRKKGSANTEAFF
TGTGCCAGCAGGAAAAAGGGTTCGGCGAACACTGAAGCTTTCTTT
>TRBD1|TRBJ1-6|-|TRBV9
CASSDQGDFLPLHF
TGTGCCAGCAGCGACCAGGGGGACTTTCTACCCCTCCACTTT
>-|TRBJ2-2|many|TRBV14
CASSLQLPSGTNAGELFF
TGTGCCAGCAGCCTTCAACTCCCCTCCGGGACAAACGCCGGGGAGCTGTTTTTT
>-|TRBJ2-7|many|TRBV6-2/TRBV6-3
CASSMGSATTAVQYF
TGTGCCAGCAGCATGGGCTCCGCAACCACCGCGGTTCAGTACTTC
>-|TRBJ2-3|-|TRBV28
CASSPADTPDTQYF
TGTGCCAGCAGTCCAGCGGACACGCCAGATACGCAGTATTTT